The sequence of this TCR beta chain was determined in a study of cytomegalovirus exposure and HLA in healthy donors. The PCR made use of 60 Vbeta and 13 Jbeta primers. Method: immunoSEQ multiplex PCR; TCRdb's copy keeps in-frame clones and lacks some. The sample lists hundreds of thousands of clones, approximately 78% occurring once. Trimming stripped 3 bases from V and 4 bases from J, with 12 bases between. The CDR3 extends over 14 amino acids. The germline V gene encodes CDR1 LNHDA and CDR2 SQIVND (reference sequence). The sequencing sample was made of PBMCs. This TCR was recovered from a boy aged 5-17 years in good health and CMV-seronegative. The genes are TRBV19 and TRBJ1-1; D uncertain. The CDR3, as DNA: TGTGCCAGTAGTATGGCAGCCTCTAGCACTGAAGCTTTCTTT. This codes for CASSMAASSTEAFF.